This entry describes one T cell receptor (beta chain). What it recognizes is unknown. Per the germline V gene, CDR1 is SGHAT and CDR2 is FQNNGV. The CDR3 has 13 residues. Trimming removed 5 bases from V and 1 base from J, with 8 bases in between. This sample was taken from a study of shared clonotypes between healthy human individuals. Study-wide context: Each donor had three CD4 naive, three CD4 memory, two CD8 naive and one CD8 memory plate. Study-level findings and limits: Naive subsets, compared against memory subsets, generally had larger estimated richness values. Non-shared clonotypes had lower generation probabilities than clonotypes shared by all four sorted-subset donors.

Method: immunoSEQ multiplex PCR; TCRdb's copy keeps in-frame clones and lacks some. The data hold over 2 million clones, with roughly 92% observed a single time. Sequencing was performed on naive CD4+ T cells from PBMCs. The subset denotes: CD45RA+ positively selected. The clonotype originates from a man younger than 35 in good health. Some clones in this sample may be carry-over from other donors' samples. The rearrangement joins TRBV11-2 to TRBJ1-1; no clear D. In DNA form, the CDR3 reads TGTGCCAGCAGCATTACCGAGAACACTGAAGCTTTCTTT. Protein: CASSITENTEAFF.